Listed below are T cell receptor beta chains from one sample, sequenced in a study of blood T cell repertoires in COVID-19. The data were produced by immunoSEQ multiplex PCR, yet TCRdb's version contains in-frame clones alone and is incomplete. The sample carries fewer than 35,000 clones, 75% to 85% recorded once. Sequencing was carried out using peripheral blood. These receptor sequences come from a man in his fifties or sixties with active COVID-19. Both conserved end residues are part of each CDR3. A D gene is named only where the DNA matches it firmly. Part of the rows lack a size; the others show once, few, many or a class for expanded clones.

TRBJ2-1 | TRBD2 | few | TRBV15 | TGTGCCACCAGCAGGGCGGGGCCTAGCGGGAAAGTCTCCTACAATGAGCAGTTCTTC | CATSRAGPSGKVSYNEQFF
TRBJ1-1 | NA | NA | TRBV7-9 | TGTGCCAGCAGCTTAGGGCAGAACACTGAAGCTTTCTTT | CASSLGQNTEAFF
TRBJ2-5 | TRBD2 | few | TRBV5-8 | TGTGCCAGCAGCTTTCGGACTAGCGGGAGGAGTCTGGAGACCCAGTACTTC | CASSFRTSGRSLETQYF
TRBJ2-1 | TRBD2 | once | TRBV11-2 | TGTGCCAGCAGCTTAGCTAGCGGGAGGTCGTATGAGCAGTTCTTC | CASSLASGRSYEQFF
TRBJ2-5 | TRBD1 | NA | TRBV27 | TGTGCCAGCAGTCTTAGACAGGGTGGAACGAAGACCCAGTACTTC | CASSLRQGGTKTQYF
TRBJ2-5 | TRBD2 | NA | TRBV7-3 | TGTGCCAGCAGGCGACTAGCGGGAGCGCAAGAGACCCAGTACTTC | CASRRLAGAQETQYF
TRBJ1-2 | TRBD1 | once | TRBV5-4 | TGTGCCAGCAGCTTCAGACAGGGCGTCGGGGATGGCTACACCTTC | CASSFRQGVGDGYTF
TRBJ1-5 | NA | NA | TRBV24-1 | TGTGCCACCAGTGGCGGTTATAGCAATCAGCCCCAGCATTTT | CATSGGYSNQPQHF
TRBJ2-1 | NA | few | TRBV27 | TGTGCCAGCAGTTCCAACCGGGAAAGGGGGAATGAGCAGTTCTTC | CASSSNRERGNEQFF
TRBJ1-4 | TRBD1 | NA | TRBV9 | TGTGCCAGCAGCGCTTGGACAGGGGGCGACGAAAAACTGTTTTTT | CASSAWTGGDEKLFF
TRBJ2-1 | TRBD2 | NA | TRBV28 | TGTGCCAGCAGCGCCGTGCGCGGGGGATTCAATGAGCAGTTCTTC | CASSAVRGGFNEQFF
TRBJ2-7 | NA | NA | TRBV11-3 | TGTGCCAGCAGCTTCAGTAACTCCTACGAGCAGTACTTC | CASSFSNSYEQYF
TRBJ2-3 | TRBD2 | NA | TRBV20-1 | TGCAGTGCTAGTCCGGCGGGAGGGCCGGATACGCAGTATTTT | CSASPAGGPDTQYF
TRBJ2-5 | NA | NA | TRBV12-3/TRBV12-4 | TGTGCCAGCAGTGTACGGGGGACCCAGTACTTC | CASSVRGTQYF
TRBJ2-1 | TRBD2 | NA | TRBV5-1 | TGCGCCAGCAGCTTCGGGACTAGCGGGGGGAGGGAGCAGTTCTTC | CASSFGTSGGREQFF
TRBJ1-6 | TRBD1 | NA | TRBV19 | TGTGCCAGTAGTATCTCCTCGACAGGGCGCAATTCACCCCTCCACTTT | CASSISSTGRNSPLHF
TRBJ2-3 | TRBD2 | NA | TRBV27 | TGTGCCAGCCTCACCCTAGCGGAGCACACAGATACGCAGTATTTT | CASLTLAEHTDTQYF
TRBJ2-2 | NA | NA | TRBV15 | TGTGCCACCAGCAGAGATCAGGGACAAGCGAACACCGGGGAGCTGTTTTTT | CATSRDQGQANTGELFF
TRBJ2-5 | NA | few | TRBV3-1/TRBV3-2 | TGTGCCAGCAGCCCACGAGGTGTTTGGGCCCAGTACTTC | CASSPRGVWAQYF
TRBJ2-1 | NA | NA | TRBV27 | TGTGCCAGCACGAGGGGGGGCTCCTACAATGAGCAGTTCTTC | CASTRGGSYNEQFF
TRBJ2-5 | TRBD2 | NA | TRBV7-6 | TGTGCCAGCAGCGCCCGGACTAGCAAGGGACTCATAGGGGACTTC | CASSARTSKGLIGDF
TRBJ1-2 | TRBD1 | NA | TRBV18 | TGTGCCAGCTCACCCGGGACAGGGCGACGATCTTCTGGCTACACCTTC | CASSPGTGRRSSGYTF
TRBJ1-1 | NA | NA | TRBV29-1 | TGCAGCGTAGCCGGGTCGAACACTGAAGCTTTCTTT | CSVAGSNTEAFF
TRBJ1-1 | TRBD1 | NA | TRBV5-6 | TGTGCCAGCAGCGGTAGGGACAGGGGGCGAGGGGGAGCTTTCTTT | CASSGRDRGRGGAFF
TRBJ1-4 | NA | NA | TRBV29-1 | TGCAGCGTCGCTCGGAGGACTAATGAAAAACTGTTTTTT | CSVARRTNEKLFF
TRBJ1-2 | NA | once | TRBV28 | TGTGCCAGCAGTTTGGAGGGGTATGGCTACACCTTC | CASSLEGYGYTF
TRBJ2-7 | TRBD2 | NA | TRBV28 | TGTGCCAGCAGCTACCCCGGGACTAGCGGTTTCTACGAGCAGTACTTC | CASSYPGTSGFYEQYF
TRBJ2-1 | NA | NA | TRBV28 | TGTGCCAGCAGTCTCTCCTACAATGAGCAGTTCTTC | CASSLSYNEQFF
TRBJ2-5 | NA | NA | TRBV6-1 | TGTGCCAGCAGTGAGGGGTCAGGGGTTTTTGGAGAGACCCAGTACTTC | CASSEGSGVFGETQYF
TRBJ2-1 | NA | NA | TRBV21-1 | TGTGCCAGCAGCAAAGAGCTCTACCCCTACAATGAGCAGTTCTTC | CASSKELYPYNEQFF
TRBJ2-1 | TRBD2 | NA | TRBV15 | TGTGCCACCAGCAGAGGAACGGGACTAGCGGCCCCCAATGAGCAGTTCTTC | CATSRGTGLAAPNEQFF
TRBJ2-2 | TRBD2 | NA | TRBV11-3 | TGTGCCAGCAGCTCAGATTGGGGGACTAGCTGGAACACCGGGGAGCTGTTTTTT | CASSSDWGTSWNTGELFF
TRBJ1-1 | NA | NA | TRBV29-1 | TGCAGCGTTGAAGGCAGGGGGAACACTGAAGCTTTCTTT | CSVEGRGNTEAFF
TRBJ1-3 | NA | NA | TRBV24-1 | TGTGCCACCAGTGACCCTGGACAGTCTGGAAACACCATATATTTT | CATSDPGQSGNTIYF
TRBJ2-1 | NA | NA | TRBV7-3 | TGTGCCAGCAGCTCCACGGGCGGGTTCGGTGAGCAGTTCTTC | CASSSTGGFGEQFF
TRBJ2-5 | NA | NA | TRBV18 | TGTGCCAGCTCACCGGCGGCCCAGGGGACGGAGACCCAGTACTTC | CASSPAAQGTETQYF
TRBJ2-1 | TRBD2 | NA | TRBV7-3 | TGTGCCAGCAGCGCGGTTTCCGGGACTAGGAATGAGCAGTTCTTC | CASSAVSGTRNEQFF
TRBJ2-1 | TRBD1 | NA | TRBV5-1 | TGCGCCAGCAGCTCTCCGGGACAGGGATACAATGAGCAGTTCTTC | CASSSPGQGYNEQFF
TRBJ2-3 | TRBD2 | NA | TRBV7-9 | TGTGCCACCTCCGGCGGGAGAGTCGGGATAGCAGATACGCAGTATTTT | CATSGGRVGIADTQYF